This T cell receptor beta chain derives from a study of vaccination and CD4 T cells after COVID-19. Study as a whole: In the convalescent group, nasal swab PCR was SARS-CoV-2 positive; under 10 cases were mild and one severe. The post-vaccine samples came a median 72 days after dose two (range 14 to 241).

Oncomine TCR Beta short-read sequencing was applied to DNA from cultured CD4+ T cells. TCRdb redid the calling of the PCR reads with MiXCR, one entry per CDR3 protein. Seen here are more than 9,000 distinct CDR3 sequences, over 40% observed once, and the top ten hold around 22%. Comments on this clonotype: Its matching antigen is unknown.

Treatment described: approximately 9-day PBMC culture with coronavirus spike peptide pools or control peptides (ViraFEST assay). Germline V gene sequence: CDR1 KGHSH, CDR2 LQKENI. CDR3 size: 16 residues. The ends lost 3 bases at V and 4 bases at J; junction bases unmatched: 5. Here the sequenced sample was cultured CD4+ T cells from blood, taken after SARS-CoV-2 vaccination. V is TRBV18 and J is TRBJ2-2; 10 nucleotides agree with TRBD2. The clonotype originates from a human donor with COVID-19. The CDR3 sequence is CASSPQLAGSTGELFF. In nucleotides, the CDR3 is TGTGCCAGCTCACCCCAACTAGCGGGGAGCACCGGGGAGCTGTTTTTT.